This T cell receptor (beta chain) originates from a study of cytomegalovirus exposure and HLA in healthy donors. The study, taken as a whole, reports: Most TCR sequences showed up rarely, but some public TCRs showed up in many donors. In the 95 to 150 validation repertoires, 94% of cluster scores exceeded 0, per a later analysis. A list of about 180 TCR beta chains associated with cytomegalovirus was given.

Concerning this clone itself: Its antigen is not known.

The validation cohort, a group of more than 100 subjects, included the donors and was separate from the roughly 670-subject first cohort. Libraries were prepared by immunoSEQ multiplex PCR; TCRdb keeps only in-frame clonotypes and omits some of them. The repertoire holds 78,000 or so clones, with 94% as singletons. The germline V gene encodes CDR1 MNHEY and CDR2 SVGAGI. V lost 6 bases, J lost 2 bases, and 5 bases stayed unmatched. The CDR3 is made up of 14 amino acids. J is TRBJ2-7 and V is TRBV6-5; TRBD2 matches 9 bases. The clonotype originates from a young woman in good health and CMV-seropositive. Sequences were obtained from PBMCs. CDR3 in amino acids: CASSRRGGPYEQYF. The CDR3 nucleotides read TGTGCCAGCAGCCGGCGGGGGGGTCCCTACGAGCAGTACTTC.